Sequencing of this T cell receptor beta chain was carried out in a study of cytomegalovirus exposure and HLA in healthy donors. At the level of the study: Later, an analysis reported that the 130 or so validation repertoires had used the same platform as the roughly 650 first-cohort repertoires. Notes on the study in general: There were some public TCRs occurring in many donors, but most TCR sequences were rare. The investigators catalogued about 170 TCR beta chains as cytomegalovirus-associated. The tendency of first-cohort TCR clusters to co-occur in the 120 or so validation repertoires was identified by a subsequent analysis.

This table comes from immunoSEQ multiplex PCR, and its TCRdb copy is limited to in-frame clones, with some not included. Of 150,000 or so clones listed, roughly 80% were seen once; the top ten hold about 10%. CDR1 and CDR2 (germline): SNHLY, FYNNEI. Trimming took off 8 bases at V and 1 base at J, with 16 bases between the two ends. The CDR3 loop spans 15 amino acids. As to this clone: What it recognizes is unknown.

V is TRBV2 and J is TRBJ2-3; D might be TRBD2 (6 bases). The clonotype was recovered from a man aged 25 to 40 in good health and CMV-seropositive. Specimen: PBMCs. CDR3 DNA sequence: TGTGCCAGCGCCCTCGTGGGGGGTGGCACAGATACGCAGTATTTT. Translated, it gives CASALVGGGTDTQYF.